This T cell receptor beta chain was observed in a study of shared clonotypes between healthy human individuals (dated by TCRdb to about 2020). Turning to the overall study: The cohort comprised two women and a few men aged 18 to 49 years. Per donor, three plates each were used for CD4 naive and CD4 memory, two for CD8 naive, and one for CD8 memory. To estimate repertoire size and how much clonotype sharing occurs between individuals, the study deeply sequenced the blood TCR repertoires of five or six healthy adults. Different laboratories and diverse techniques were used to prepare libraries and sequence TCR repertoires, to increase sequencing depth and limit assay-specific biases. Leukapheresis yielded between about 0.85 and 10 billion PBMCs per donor.

CD8 naive samples were obtained by positive selection for CCR7 among CD45RO-negative cells, yielding a CD45RA+CCR7+ population from which TemRA cells were excluded. The donors were healthy, HIV-negative adults with no recently reported acute infections or vaccinations. Every donor was a Caucasian adult living in Nashville, Tennessee, USA. Blood was collected by leukapheresis, and PBMCs were isolated by Ficoll-Histopaque density gradient centrifugation and then cryopreserved in liquid nitrogen vapor phase. Analytical flow cytometry was used to check the purity and quantity of every magnetically sorted T cell population. Each sorted fraction had its genomic DNA isolated and then quantified by UV absorbance on a Nanodrop 2000c. Summary of the overall study and its limitations: Pairwise subsampling led to the expectation that sequencing depth would affect the degree of clonotype sharing among donors. Sharing across a handful of donors was observed for roughly 5% of naive CD4, less than 4% of naive CD8, about 2.5% of memory CD4, and around 0.4% of memory CD8 clonotypes. Clonotypes shared by all four sorted-subset donors showed higher generation probabilities than non-shared clonotypes. The small number of donors limited the genetic and exposure-history diversity represented. Sampling was restricted to blood, and TCR repertoires in tissue are likely to differ from TCR repertoires in blood. Naive subsets generally had larger estimated clonotype richness than memory subsets. Incomplete sequencing was indicated by rarefaction of sorted-subset datasets, despite the large sequencing depth.

Using the deep immunoSEQ assay, multiplex PCR amplified TCR CDR3 regions from genomic DNA. Extracted genomic DNA from each cell subset was distributed evenly across all wells of several immunoSEQ 96-well plates, and each plate was treated as a replicate. For sorted subsets, around 200 ng genomic DNA, equal to 30,000 to 35,000 T cell genomes, was loaded into each replicate PCR. Purified libraries were measured with a Qubit 3.0 fluorometer, size-checked on a Bioanalyzer 2100, and measured again with the KAPA Library Quantification kit. Every immunoSEQ 96-well plate was sequenced on a dedicated single-read 150-cycle Illumina NextSeq 550 flow cell. As for the original processing: Because the immunoSEQ output included only junctional sequences and no quality scores, the filtering could not be the same as the filtering used for full-length reads. To assign V/J genes and CDR3, sequences were annotated against IMGT germline references using PyIR, a Python wrapper for IgBLAST v1.9. Reads were removed for weak V/J assignments (E-value above 1e-6), missing CDR3, stop codons, out-of-frame junctions, or ambiguous translated residues. V3J clonotypes were defined as sequences sharing an identical inferred V gene, J gene, and CDR3 amino acid sequence. Percentage overlap between repertoires was computed as shared unique clonotypes divided by the size of the smaller repertoire. Richness of each repertoire was evaluated using RTK rarefaction, the Chao1 estimator, and Recon v2.1 estimates of unobserved clonotypes. Generation probabilities were computed with OLGA for all TCRbeta clonotypes obtained by the gDNA method from four donors. This immuneACCESS table, as held by TCRdb, lists in-frame sequences with V and J called but not all clones. Of the missing ones, under half trace to an unresolved V gene in checked studies; the others have no known cause. From that table come the V and J calls and clone size; the DNA was used to work out D and trimming. For this sample there are about 2.1 million clones; 93% appear just once. The top ten hold around 1.8% of the sample.

Comment on this clone: What this receptor recognizes is not known. No qualities accompany the bases; no much larger clone lies one base away.

This receptor was identified in a man younger than 30 in good health. Some clones in this sample may be carry-over from other donors' samples. The sequencing sample was made of naive CD8+ T cells from PBMCs. This specimen's cell subset or site label, per the study, means: CD45RA+CCR7+.

The CDR3 has the sequence CASSIRDWNQPQHF. The DNA sequence is as follows: TGTGCCAGTAGTATCAGGGATTGGAATCAGCCCCAGCATTTT. Rearrangement joined TRBV19 to TRBJ1-5; the D region possibly corresponds to TRBD1 (5 bases align). V loses 3 bases of germline sequence and J loses 4 bases, and the interval between the two ends is 10 bases. CDR1 LNHDA and CDR2 SQIVND were looked up in the germline V gene (reference sequence). Including the terminal cysteine and phenylalanine, the CDR3 comprises 14 residues. The kept DNA is CDR3 alone, 42 bases in frame from the first base.